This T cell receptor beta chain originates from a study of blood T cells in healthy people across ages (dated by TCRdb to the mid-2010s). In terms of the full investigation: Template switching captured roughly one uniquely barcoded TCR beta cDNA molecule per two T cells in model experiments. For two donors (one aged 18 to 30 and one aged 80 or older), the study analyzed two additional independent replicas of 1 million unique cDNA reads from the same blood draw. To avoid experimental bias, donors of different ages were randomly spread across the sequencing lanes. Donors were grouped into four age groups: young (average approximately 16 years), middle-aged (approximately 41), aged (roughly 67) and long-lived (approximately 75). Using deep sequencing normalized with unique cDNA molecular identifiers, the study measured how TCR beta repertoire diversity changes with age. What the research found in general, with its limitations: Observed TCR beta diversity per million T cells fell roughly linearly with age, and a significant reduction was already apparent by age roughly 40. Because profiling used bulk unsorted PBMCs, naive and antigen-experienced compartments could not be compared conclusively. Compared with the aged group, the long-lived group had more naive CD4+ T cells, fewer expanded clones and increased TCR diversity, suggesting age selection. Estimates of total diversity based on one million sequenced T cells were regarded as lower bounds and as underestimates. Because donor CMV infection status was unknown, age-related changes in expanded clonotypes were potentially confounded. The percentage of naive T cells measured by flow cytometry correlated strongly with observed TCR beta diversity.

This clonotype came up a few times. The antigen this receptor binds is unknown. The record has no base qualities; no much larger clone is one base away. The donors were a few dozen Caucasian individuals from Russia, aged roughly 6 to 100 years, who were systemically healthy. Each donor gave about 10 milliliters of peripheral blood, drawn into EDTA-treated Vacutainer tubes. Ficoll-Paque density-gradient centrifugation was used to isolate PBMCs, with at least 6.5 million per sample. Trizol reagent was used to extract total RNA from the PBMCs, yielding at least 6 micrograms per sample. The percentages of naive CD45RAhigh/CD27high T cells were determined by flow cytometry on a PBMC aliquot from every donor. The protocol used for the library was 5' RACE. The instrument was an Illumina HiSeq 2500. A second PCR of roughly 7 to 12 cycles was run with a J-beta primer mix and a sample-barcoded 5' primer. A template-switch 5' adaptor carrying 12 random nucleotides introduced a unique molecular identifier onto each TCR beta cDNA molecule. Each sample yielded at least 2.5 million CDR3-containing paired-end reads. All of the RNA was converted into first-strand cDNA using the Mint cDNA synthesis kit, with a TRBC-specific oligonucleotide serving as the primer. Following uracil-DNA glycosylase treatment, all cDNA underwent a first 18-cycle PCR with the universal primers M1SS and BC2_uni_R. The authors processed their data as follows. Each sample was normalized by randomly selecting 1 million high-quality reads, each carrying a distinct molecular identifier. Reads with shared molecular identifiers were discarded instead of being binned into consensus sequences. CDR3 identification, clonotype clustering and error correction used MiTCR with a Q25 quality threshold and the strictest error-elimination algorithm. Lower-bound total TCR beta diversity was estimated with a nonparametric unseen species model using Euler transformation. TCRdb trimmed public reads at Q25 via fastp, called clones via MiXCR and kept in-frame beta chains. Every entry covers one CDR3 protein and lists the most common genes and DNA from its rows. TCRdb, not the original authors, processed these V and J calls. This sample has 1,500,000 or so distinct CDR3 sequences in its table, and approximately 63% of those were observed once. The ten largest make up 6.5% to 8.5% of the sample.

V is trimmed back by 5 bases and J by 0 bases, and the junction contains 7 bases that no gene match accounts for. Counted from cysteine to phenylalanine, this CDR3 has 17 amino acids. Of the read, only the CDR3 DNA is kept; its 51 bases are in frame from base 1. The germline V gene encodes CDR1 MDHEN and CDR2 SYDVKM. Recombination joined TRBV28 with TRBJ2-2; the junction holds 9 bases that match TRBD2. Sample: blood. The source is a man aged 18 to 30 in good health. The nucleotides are TGTGCCAGCAGTCACCGACTAGCGGACCCGAACACCGGGGAGCTGTTTTTT. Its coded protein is CASSHRLADPNTGELFF.